The clone carrying this TCR beta chain was seen just once. This sample is part of a study of blood T cell repertoires in COVID-19. Authors' data handling: Reference gene primers were amplified, and this amplification served to estimate nucleated cell counts. Produced via immunoSEQ multiplex PCR; TCRdb's table is partial and in-frame only. That table gives V, J and clone size, and the DNA gave D and trimming. The sample yields roughly 96,000 clones, roughly four fifths seen once. The V end was cut by 4 bases, the J end by 7 bases, with 11 bases between. The CDR3 loop spans 12 amino acids. Germline V gene data show CDR1 as SGDLS and CDR2 as YYNGEE.

Material: peripheral blood. This sequence joins TRBV9 and TRBJ1-1; unclear D gene. This TCR derives from a man in his fifties or sixties with acute or convalescent COVID-19. The CDR3 sequence: CASSPGSVEAFF. The CDR3 DNA reads as TGTGCCAGCAGCCCAGGATCGGTTGAAGCTTTCTTT. Full variable domain (remainder filled in from reference TRBV9 and TRBJ1-1): DSGVTQTPKHLITATGQRVTLRCSPRSGDLSVYWYQQSLDQGLQFLIQYYNGEERAKGNILERFSAQQFPDLHSELNLSSLELGDSALYFCASSPGSVEAFFGQGTRLTVV.